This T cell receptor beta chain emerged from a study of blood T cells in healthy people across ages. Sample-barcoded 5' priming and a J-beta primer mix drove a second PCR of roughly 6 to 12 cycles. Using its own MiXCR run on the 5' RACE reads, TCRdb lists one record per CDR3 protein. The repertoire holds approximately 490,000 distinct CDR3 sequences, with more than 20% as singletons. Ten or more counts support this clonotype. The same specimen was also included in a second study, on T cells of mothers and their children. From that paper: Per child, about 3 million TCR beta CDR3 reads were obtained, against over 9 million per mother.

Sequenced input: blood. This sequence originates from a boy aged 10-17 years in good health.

The CDR3 loop is CASSPLAETYEQYF. As DNA, the CDR3 is TGTGCCAGCAGTCCCCTAGCGGAGACCTACGAGCAGTACTTC. The chain employs TRBV28 and TRBJ2-7, with TRBD2 identical over 7 bases. CDR3 length equals 14 residues. The germline V gene encodes CDR1 MDHEN and CDR2 SYDVKM. The ends lost 5 bases at V and 2 bases at J; junction bases unmatched: 6.